This passage covers 3 T cell receptor beta chains from one sample sequenced in a study of cytomegalovirus exposure and HLA in healthy donors. With 60 Vbeta and 13 Jbeta primers, the PCR was carried out. The data were produced by immunoSEQ multiplex PCR, yet TCRdb's version contains in-frame clones alone and is incomplete. Of roughly 100,000 clones listed, 60% to 80% are singletons. The sequenced material came from PBMCs. The receptors stem from a man aged 25 to 40 in good health and CMV-seronegative.

This clone was counted between two and nine times. The CDR3: CASSRILGRGDGGYTF. CDR3 sequence (DNA): TGTGCCAGCAGTCGTATCCTGGGCAGGGGGGATGGTGGCTACACCTTC. The V call is TRBV28, the J call TRBJ1-2, with 7 positions matching TRBD1. The CDR3 runs 16 residues. Germline V gene sequence: CDR1 MDHEN, CDR2 SYDVKM. V lost 5 bases, J lost 7 bases, and 16 bases stayed unmatched.

This chain uses TRBV7-3 with TRBJ2-1; D not certain. Trimming left V 5 bases short and J 0 bases short, with 5 bases between. Germline CDR1 is SGHTA and CDR2 is FQGTGA. The CDR3 runs 13 residues. CDR3 nucleotides: TGTGCCAGCAGCGCGAGCTCCTACAATGAGCAGTTCTTC. It yields the protein CASSASSYNEQFF. Together with reference TRBV7-3 and TRBJ2-1, the CDR3 gives the full variable domain: GAGVSQTPSNKVTEKGKYVELRCDPISGHTALYWYRQSLGQGPEFLIYFQGTGAADDSGLPNDRFFAVRPEGSVSTLKIQRTERGDSAVYLCASSASSYNEQFFGPGTRLTVL.

The rearrangement links TRBV6-6 to TRBJ1-4, with a possible D match to TRBD1 (5 bases). The CDR3 is 16 residues long. Germline assignment: CDR1 MNHNY and CDR2 SVGAGI (reference sequence). V was trimmed by 2 bases and J by 0 bases, leaving 10 bases between them. In nucleotides, the CDR3 is TGTGCCAGCAGTTACACCCAGACAGCAACTAATGAAAAACTGTTTTTT. The encoded protein is CASSYTQTATNEKLFF.